Listed here are 25 T cell receptor beta chains from one sample, sequenced in a study of T cells expressing NK-cell markers. Each CDR3 protein gets one entry in TCRdb, which reprocessed the 5' RACE reads and gives no DNA. This sample's table has roughly 350,000 distinct CDR3 sequences. The sample comprised blood T cells: a sorted CD56 or NKG2C T cell subset, CD4+ or CD8+ T cells, or bulk PBMC T cells (not recorded which). The source is a man aged 18-75 years in good health.

This chain links TRBV5-5 with TRBJ2-5; TCRdb's D call of TRBD1 is untestable without DNA. The CDR3 consists of 15 residues. Per germline, CDR1 SGHKS and CDR2 YYEKEE (reference sequence). The CDR3 sequence: CASSLRTDRGETQYF.

V is TRBV20-1 and J is TRBJ2-3; TCRdb lists TRBD2, though no DNA is available to test this call. Germline CDR1 is DFQATT and CDR2 is SNEGSKA (reference sequence). The CDR3 covers 15 residues. The CDR3 is CSAAVGPTYESTQYF.

The rearrangement links TRBV27 to TRBJ2-7; lacking DNA, the TRBD2 call made by TCRdb goes unchecked. CDR1 and CDR2 (germline): MNHEY, SMNVEV (reference sequence). The CDR3 extends over 12 amino acids. The CDR3 protein is CASHPLAGEQYF.

This rearrangement joins TRBV7-9 to TRBJ1-2. The V gene's germline CDR1 is SEHNR and CDR2 FQNEAQ (reference sequence). This CDR3 is 16 amino acids long. The CDR3: CASSFNNPGSSGGYTF.

The chain links TRBV15 to TRBJ2-1; TCRdb's assignment of TRBD2 cannot be checked, as there is no DNA. From germline, CDR1 is LNHNV and CDR2 YYDKDF (reference sequence). The CDR3 contains 14 residues. The CDR3 here is CATSRDNSGSDGFF. Complete variable domain (other parts from reference TRBV15 and TRBJ2-1): DAMVIQNPRYQVTQFGKPVTLSCSQTLNHNVMYWYQQKSSQAPKLLFHYYDKDFNNEADTPDNFQSRRPNTSFCFLDIRSPGLGDTAMYLCATSRDNSGSDGFFGPGTRLTVL.

The chain combines TRBV11-1 with TRBJ1-1; TCRdb indicates TRBD1, and absent DNA this call remains unverified. CDR1 and CDR2 from the germline V gene are SGHAT and FQDESV (reference sequence). This CDR3 has 18 residues. The CDR3 protein is CASSLALIRQRSNTEAFF.

The chain links TRBV6-2 or TRBV6-3 to TRBJ2-5; lacking DNA, the TRBD1 call made by TCRdb goes unchecked. CDR3 length: 15 residues. The V gene's germline CDR1 is MNHEY and CDR2 SVGEGT. The CDR3 sequence: CASSPSGPKSQTQYF.

The rearrangement links TRBV20-1 to TRBJ1-1; the D call of TRBD1 rests on TCRdb alone, since no DNA is present to check it. CDR1 DFQATT and CDR2 SNEGSKA come from the germline V gene (reference sequence). This CDR3 has 15 amino acids. The CDR3 is CSAPGQGGEVTEAFF.

The chain combines TRBV3-1 with TRBJ1-2; no DNA is available, so the TRBD1 call from TCRdb remains unchecked. Germline V lookup: CDR1 LGHDT, CDR2 YNNKEL (reference sequence). The CDR3 totals 16 residues. The CDR3: CASSPYLDSQNYGYTF.

This chain joins TRBV28 and TRBJ2-4. The germline V gene encodes CDR1 MDHEN and CDR2 SYDVKM. The length of the CDR3 is 20 residues. The CDR3 spells CASSLGFRRSTEGAKNIQYF.

The chain has TRBV7-6 and TRBJ1-6; TCRdb selects TRBD1, and the lack of DNA leaves this call unchecked. The CDR3 length is 14 residues. The V gene's germline CDR1 is SGHVS and CDR2 FNYEAQ. The CDR3 loop is CASSNQGGNSPLHF.

CDR3 sequence: CASSPTSLTSSYEQYF. V usage is TRBV28 and J usage is TRBJ2-7; there is no DNA to check the TCRdb D call of TRBD2. The CDR3 extends over 16 amino acids. Germline V gives CDR1 MDHEN, CDR2 SYDVKM.

The chain employs TRBV20-1 and TRBJ1-1; TCRdb's D gene call, TRBD1, goes unchecked for lack of DNA. The CDR3 spans 15 residues. Germline assignment: CDR1 DFQATT and CDR2 SNEGSKA (reference sequence). CDR3 in amino acids: CSARGRGGLNTEAFF.

V usage is TRBV7-9 and J usage is TRBJ1-4; TCRdb's D call of TRBD1 is untestable without DNA. Germline V gene sequence: CDR1 SEHNR, CDR2 FQNEAQ (reference sequence). There are 15 residues in the CDR3. CDR3 residues: CASSAKDRGDEKLFF. Full variable domain (rest looked up from reference TRBV7-9 and TRBJ1-4): DTGVSQNPRHKITKRGQNVTFRCDPISEHNRLYWYRQTLGQGPEFLTYFQNEAQLEKSRLLSDRFSAERPKGSFSTLEIQRTEQGDSAMYLCASSAKDRGDEKLFFGSGTQLSVL.

V usage is TRBV12-5 and J usage is TRBJ1-1; the TCRdb D gene call, TRBD1, has no DNA to confirm it. Germline V lookup: CDR1 LGHNT, CDR2 FRNRAP. CDR3 length: 14 amino acids. CDR3 protein: CASALSPPSHEAFF.

V is TRBV7-2 and J is TRBJ2-3. The CDR3 runs to 16 residues. Germline-derived CDR1 and CDR2 are SGHTA and FQGNSA. The CDR3 sequence: CASSPNGQTFPDTQYF.

The chain recombines TRBV2 with TRBJ1-1. The CDR3 consists of 14 residues. Germline V lookup: CDR1 SNHLY, CDR2 FYNNEI. CDR3 sequence reads: CASSRVSGNTEAFF.

The CDR3: CASSLLRPGREKNQPQHF. This chain links TRBV27 with TRBJ1-5; the D call from TCRdb, TRBD1, cannot be confirmed without DNA. Germline values: CDR1 MNHEY, CDR2 SMNVEV (reference sequence). This CDR3 region has 18 residues.

The chain recombines TRBV19 with TRBJ2-5; TCRdb's assignment of TRBD1 cannot be checked, as there is no DNA. CDR1 LNHDA and CDR2 SQIVND come from the germline V gene (reference sequence). This CDR3 is 14 amino acids long. The CDR3 region is CSSGARGIQETQYF.

The genes are TRBV7-7 and TRBJ2-2; without DNA, the TCRdb call of TRBD2 cannot be checked. This CDR3 has 15 amino acids. The germline gives CDR1 SSHAT, CDR2 FNYEAQ (reference sequence). The CDR3 is CASSLTRVGTGELFF. Full variable domain (missing parts from reference TRBV7-7 and TRBJ2-2): GAGVSQSPRYKVTKRGQDVTLRCDPISSHATLYWYQQALGQGPEFLTYFNYEAQPDKSGLPSDRFSAERPEGSISTLTIQRTEQRDSAMYRCASSLTRVGTGELFFGEGSRLTVL.

The chain couples TRBV6-1 to TRBJ2-5; TCRdb calls TRBD2, which cannot be checked without DNA. Germline CDR1 is MNHNS and CDR2 is SASEGT. The CDR3 consists of 16 residues. The CDR3 spells CASSTRTSGGKETQYF.

The chain links TRBV20-1 to TRBJ2-7; as DNA is missing, the TRBD1 call by TCRdb cannot be tested. Germline CDR1 DFQATT, CDR2 SNEGSKA (reference sequence). The CDR3 runs to 14 residues. The CDR3 sequence: CSARAGGNLYEQYF.

This chain uses TRBV7-9 with TRBJ2-2; TCRdb selects TRBD1, and the lack of DNA leaves this call unchecked. The CDR3 totals 16 residues. The germline V gene has CDR1 SEHNR and CDR2 FQNEAQ (reference sequence). CDR3 protein: CASSWGGLTNTGELFF.

The gene calls are TRBV7-2 and TRBJ2-4; TCRdb names TRBD2, which stays unverified in the absence of DNA. Germline assignment: CDR1 SGHTA and CDR2 FQGNSA. The CDR3 spans 17 residues. The CDR3 here is CASSSRTSGASGNIQYF.

The genes are TRBV20-1 and TRBJ2-1; TCRdb selects TRBD2, and the lack of DNA leaves this call unchecked. The V gene's germline CDR1 is DFQATT and CDR2 SNEGSKA (reference sequence). There are 12 residues in the CDR3. CDR3 sequence: CSGTSGGGEQFF.